This TCR beta chain was identified during a study of memory CD4+ T cells and cytomegalovirus serostatus. As for the study in general: Donors were healthy Belgian adults, fewer than ten CMV seropositive and around 24 seronegative. Study results and caveats: Median bootstrapped AUC for CMV status was about 0.95 originally, about 0.9 US-trained.

Original analysis: Out-of-frame sequences were removed, leaving 2 million to 2.5 million distinct TCRbeta sequences. Assay used: immunoSEQ multiplex PCR; TCRdb lists only in-frame clones, some missing. V and J calls and clone size are given by that table; D and trimming were obtained from the DNA. The sample carries around 54,000 clones, around three quarters recorded once. The sort gate was single viable CD3+CD4+CD8-CD45RO+ cells for memory CD4+ T cells. After thawing, CD4+ T cells were positively selected. With respect to this clone: As yet, its antigen is unknown.

Germline lookup yields CDR1 SGHTA and CDR2 FQGNSA. The CDR3 sequence is 15 residues long. V shed 6 bases and J shed 0 bases, with 11 bases lying between them. The receptor comes from an adult in good health and CMV-seropositive. Specimen: memory CD4+ T cells from blood. The chain has TRBV7-2 and TRBJ1-4; D is uncertain. For the CDR3, the DNA is TGTGCCAGCAGGGCGGGGTCTGCAACTAATGAAAAACTGTTTTTT. Translating gives CASRAGSATNEKLFF.